One T cell receptor beta chain is described in this entry. The antigen remains undetermined. This CDR3 comprises 14 residues. Germline V gives CDR1 SGDLS, CDR2 YYNGEE. This entry comes from a study of CXCR3-negative and CXCR3-positive naive CD8 T cells. About the study: Cumulative TRB read yield was roughly 150 million, averaging about 1.5 +/- 0.3 million per library. Study outcomes and limitations: TRB CDR3s of CXCR3-positive naive cells were more hydrophobic than those of CXCR3-negative naive cells.

Naive cells were sorted as CD45RO-, CCR7+, CD27+ and CD95-. The authors prepared UMI-labeled TRB cDNA libraries by 5' RACE. TCRdb reprocessed the 5' RACE reads, with one entry per CDR3 protein and no DNA. The sample table includes some 150,000 distinct CDR3 sequences. The sequencing sample was made of naive CXCR3+ CD8+ T cells from blood. This sample's subset: CD45RO-CCR7+CD27+CD95- naive CD8+ T cells expressing CXCR3 (TNR3+). This receptor was identified in a human donor in good health. Some clones in this sample may be carry-over from other donors' samples. The chain links TRBV9 to TRBJ2-2; TCRdb designates TRBD1, a call that cannot be tested without DNA. This CDR3 is CASSEGWGTGELFF.